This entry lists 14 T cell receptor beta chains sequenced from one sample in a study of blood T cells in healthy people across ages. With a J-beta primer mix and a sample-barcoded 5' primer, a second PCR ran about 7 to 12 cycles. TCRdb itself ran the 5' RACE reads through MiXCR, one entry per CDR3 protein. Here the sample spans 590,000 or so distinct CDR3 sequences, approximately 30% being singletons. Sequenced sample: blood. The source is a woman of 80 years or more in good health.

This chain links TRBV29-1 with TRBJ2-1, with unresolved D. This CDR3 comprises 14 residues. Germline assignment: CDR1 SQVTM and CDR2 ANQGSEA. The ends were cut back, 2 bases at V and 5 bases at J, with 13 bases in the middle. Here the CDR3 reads CSVELNNRNNEQFF. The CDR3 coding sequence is TGCAGCGTTGAATTAAATAACCGGAACAATGAGCAGTTCTTC.

The CDR3 nucleotides read TGCGCCAGCAGAGCCGAACTAGCGGATCACAATGAGCAGTTCTTC. Its translation: CASRAELADHNEQFF. This sequence joins TRBV5-1 and TRBJ2-1; 8 bases agree with TRBD2. The germline V gene encodes CDR1 SGHRS and CDR2 YFSETQ. V lost 5 bases to trimming and J lost 5 bases; unmatched junction nucleotides: 9. The CDR3 is 15 residues long.

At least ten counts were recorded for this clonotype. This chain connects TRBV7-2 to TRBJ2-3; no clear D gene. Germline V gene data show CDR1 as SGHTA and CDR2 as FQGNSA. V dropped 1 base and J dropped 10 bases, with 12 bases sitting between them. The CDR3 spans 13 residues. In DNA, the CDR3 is TGTGCCAGCAGCTTAGACCCCAAAGCATCGCAGTATTTT. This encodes CASSLDPKASQYF.

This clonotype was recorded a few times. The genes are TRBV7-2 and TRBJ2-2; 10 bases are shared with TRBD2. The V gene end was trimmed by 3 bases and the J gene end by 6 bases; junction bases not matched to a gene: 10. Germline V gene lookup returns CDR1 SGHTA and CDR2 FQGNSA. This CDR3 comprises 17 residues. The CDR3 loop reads CASSFRWSGGASGELFF. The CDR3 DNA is TGTGCCAGCAGCTTCCGGTGGAGCGGGGGGGCCTCCGGGGAGCTGTTTTTT.

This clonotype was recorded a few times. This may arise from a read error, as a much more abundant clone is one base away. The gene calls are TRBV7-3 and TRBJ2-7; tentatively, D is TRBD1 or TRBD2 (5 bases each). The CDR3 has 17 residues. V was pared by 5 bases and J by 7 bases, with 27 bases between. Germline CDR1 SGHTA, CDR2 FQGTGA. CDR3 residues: CASSTHRDAHRPNEQYF. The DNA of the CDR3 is TGTGCCAGCAGCACCCACCGGGACGCTCACCGACCCAATGAGCAGTACTTC.

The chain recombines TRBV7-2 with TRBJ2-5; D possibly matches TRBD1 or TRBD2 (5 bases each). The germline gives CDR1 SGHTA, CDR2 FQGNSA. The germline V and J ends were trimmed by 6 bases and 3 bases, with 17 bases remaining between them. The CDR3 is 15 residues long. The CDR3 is CASRAPGTLKETQYF. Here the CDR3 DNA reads TGTGCCAGCAGAGCGCCCGGGACCTTAAAAGAGACCCAGTACTTC.

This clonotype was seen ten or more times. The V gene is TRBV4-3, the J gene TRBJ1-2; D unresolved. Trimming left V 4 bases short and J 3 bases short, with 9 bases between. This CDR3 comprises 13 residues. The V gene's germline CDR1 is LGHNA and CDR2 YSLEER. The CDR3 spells CASSRRTDYGYTF. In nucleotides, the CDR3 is TGCGCCAGCAGCCGGAGGACCGACTATGGCTACACCTTC.

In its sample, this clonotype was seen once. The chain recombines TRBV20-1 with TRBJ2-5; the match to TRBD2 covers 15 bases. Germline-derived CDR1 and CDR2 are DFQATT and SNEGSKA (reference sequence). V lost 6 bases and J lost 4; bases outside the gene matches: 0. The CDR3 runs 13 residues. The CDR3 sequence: CSAGLAGGETQYF. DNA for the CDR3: TGCAGTGCGGGACTAGCGGGGGGAGAGACCCAGTACTTC.

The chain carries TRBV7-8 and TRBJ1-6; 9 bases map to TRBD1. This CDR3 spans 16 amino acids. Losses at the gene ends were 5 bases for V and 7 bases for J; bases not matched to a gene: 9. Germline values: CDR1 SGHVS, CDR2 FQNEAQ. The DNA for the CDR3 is TGTGCCAGCAGCCTAGTGGACAGGGGAGAAAATTCACCCCTCCACTTT. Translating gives CASSLVDRGENSPLHF.

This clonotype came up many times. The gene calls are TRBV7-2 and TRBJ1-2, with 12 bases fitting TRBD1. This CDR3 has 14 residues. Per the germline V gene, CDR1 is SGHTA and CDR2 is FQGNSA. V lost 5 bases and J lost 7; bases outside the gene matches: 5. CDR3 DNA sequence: TGTGCCAGCAGCACGGGACAGGGGGCGTTTGGCTACACCTTC. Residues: CASSTGQGAFGYTF.

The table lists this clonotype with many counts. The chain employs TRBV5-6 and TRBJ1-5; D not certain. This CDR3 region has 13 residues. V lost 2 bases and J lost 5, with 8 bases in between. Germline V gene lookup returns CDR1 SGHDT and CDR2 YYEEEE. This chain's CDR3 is CASSFRADQPQHF. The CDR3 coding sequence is TGTGCCAGCAGCTTCCGGGCAGATCAGCCCCAGCATTTT.

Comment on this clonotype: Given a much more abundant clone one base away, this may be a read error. The CDR3 loop reads CASSPQASGGGEQFF. Written as DNA, the CDR3 is TGTGCCAGCAGCCCCCAGGCTAGCGGGGGAGGAGAGCAGTTCTTC. The chain links TRBV7-3 to TRBJ2-1; 10 positions agree with TRBD2. The V and J ends lost 5 bases and 10 bases, in that order; junction bases with no gene match: 11. Germline CDR1 and CDR2: SGHTA and FQGTGA. This CDR3 is 15 amino acids long.

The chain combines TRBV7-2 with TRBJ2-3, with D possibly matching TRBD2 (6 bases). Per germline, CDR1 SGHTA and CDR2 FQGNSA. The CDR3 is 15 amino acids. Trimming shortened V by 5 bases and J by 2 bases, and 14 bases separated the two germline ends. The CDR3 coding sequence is TGTACCAGCAGCCTATCGCTAGCGATCACAGATACGCAGTATTTT. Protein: CTSSLSLAITDTQYF.

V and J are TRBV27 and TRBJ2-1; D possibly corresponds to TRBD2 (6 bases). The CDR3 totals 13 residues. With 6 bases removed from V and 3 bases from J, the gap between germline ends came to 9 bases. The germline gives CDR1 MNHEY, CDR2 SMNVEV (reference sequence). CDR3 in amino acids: CASSHGGYNEQFF. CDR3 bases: TGTGCCAGCAGCCACGGGGGCTACAATGAGCAGTTCTTC.